This T cell receptor beta chain is drawn from a study of blood T cell repertoires in COVID-19. Per the authors' pipeline: Reference gene primer amplification yielded estimated nucleated cell counts. Repertoires were generated with immunoSEQ multiplex PCR, while TCRdb's copy carries only in-frame clones and drops some. The DNA gave D and trimming, while V, J and clone size come from that table. The table includes tens of thousands of clones, 87% detected once. Sequencing input: peripheral blood. The source is a human donor in a cohort sampled during active COVID-19.

The CDR3 bases are TGTGCCAGTAGTATACGGGCAGGGACCGGGGAGCTGTTTTTT. Translating gives CASSIRAGTGELFF. The rearrangement joins TRBV19 to TRBJ2-2; D is possibly TRBD1 (5 bases). V was trimmed by 2 bases and J by 5 bases, leaving 9 bases between them. Germline CDR1 and CDR2: LNHDA and SQIVND (reference sequence). The CDR3 runs 14 residues.